Below, 30 T cell receptor beta chains from the same sample are listed, as sequenced in a study of T cell responses to AZD1222 COVID-19 vaccine. Here immunoSEQ multiplex PCR was the method, and the copy in TCRdb shows in-frame clones only, minus some. The repertoire includes about 140,000 clones, about 89% of them detected once, and about 2.7% sits in the top ten. The sample was peripheral blood, taken on day 0 of AZD1222 vaccination. The receptor set was obtained from an adult in good health.

This CDR3 is CASSSGGNSNQPQHF. CDR3 coding DNA: TGTGCCAGCAGCTCAGGTGGAAATAGCAATCAGCCCCAGCATTTT. J is TRBJ1-5 and V is TRBV6-2 or TRBV6-3; D remains ambiguous. From germline, CDR1 is MNHEY and CDR2 SVGEGT. V lost 6 bases to trimming and J lost 0 bases, with 12 bases between them. The CDR3 is made up of 15 amino acids.

This clone was found a few times. The chain combines TRBV7-9 with TRBJ1-5; possible D gene TRBD1, 5 bases. The CDR3 extends over 13 amino acids. CDR1 and CDR2 (germline): SEHNR, FQNEAQ (reference sequence). The ends were cut back, 6 bases at V and 4 bases at J, with 10 bases in the middle. Here the CDR3 DNA reads TGTGCCAGCAGTAGGGACCATAATCAGCCCCAGCATTTT. As protein: CASSRDHNQPQHF.

The J gene is TRBJ1-1, the V gene TRBV5-1; TRBD1 agrees at 9 bases. Looked up from germline, CDR1 is SGHRS and CDR2 is YFSETQ. V lost 4 bases, J lost 4 bases, and 8 bases stayed unmatched. CDR3 length equals 15 residues. The CDR3 sequence is CASSAGQGLRTEAFF. Here the CDR3 DNA reads TGCGCCAGCAGCGCTGGACAGGGGTTACGCACTGAAGCTTTCTTT.

J is TRBJ2-5 and V is TRBV19; TRBD2 aligns across 9 bases. The germline V gene encodes CDR1 LNHDA and CDR2 SQIVND (reference sequence). The CDR3 has 16 amino acids. Trimming at V came to 2 bases and at J to 5 bases, leaving 9 bases not matched to a gene. The CDR3, as DNA: TGTGCCAGTAGTATAAGGGCTAGCGGGACCCGGGAGACCCAGTACTTC. Translation: CASSIRASGTRETQYF.

J is TRBJ1-2 and V is TRBV28, with D perhaps matching TRBD1 (6 bases). Germline CDR1 MDHEN, CDR2 SYDVKM. This CDR3 spans 13 amino acids. V lost 7 bases to trimming and J lost 2 bases, with 11 bases between them. The CDR3 region is CASTRQVNYGYTF. The DNA for the CDR3 is TGTGCCAGCACTCGACAGGTGAACTATGGCTACACCTTC.

The chain has TRBV2 and TRBJ2-1; D is perhaps TRBD2 (6 bases). With 5 bases removed from V and 4 bases from J, the gap between germline ends came to 12 bases. The V gene's germline CDR1 is SNHLY and CDR2 FYNNEI. The CDR3 has 14 residues. CDR3 region: CASSRLDRYNEQFF. The CDR3 nucleotides read TGTGCCAGCAGTCGACTAGACAGATACAATGAGCAGTTCTTC.

The chain is built from TRBV6-5 and TRBJ1-3, with D uncertain. Germline-derived CDR1 and CDR2 are MNHEY and SVGAGI. V gave up 8 bases and J gave up 2 bases, with 13 bases separating them. The CDR3 totals 14 residues. This CDR3 reads CASRRPGAGNTIYF. The CDR3 DNA is TGTGCCAGCCGACGCCCGGGTGCTGGAAACACCATATATTTT.

This chain connects TRBV27 to TRBJ1-5; no firm D call. V dropped 3 bases and J dropped 1 base, with 13 bases sitting between them. Germline CDR1 and CDR2: MNHEY and SMNVEV (reference sequence). This CDR3 spans 16 amino acids. The CDR3 here is CASSFRGRASNQPQHF. The DNA for the CDR3 is TGTGCCAGCAGTTTCCGGGGTAGGGCGAGCAATCAGCCCCAGCATTTT.

The chain couples TRBV6-5 to TRBJ2-2; D remains unclear. The CDR3 contains 13 residues. In germline, CDR1 is MNHEY, CDR2 SVGAGI. V was cut by 6 bases and J by 1 base, with 6 bases left in between. The CDR3 region is CASSPRNTGELFF. CDR3 bases: TGTGCCAGCAGCCCCCGGAACACCGGGGAGCTGTTTTTT.

The chain employs TRBV11-1 and TRBJ2-1, with 9 bases lining up with TRBD1. The CDR3 has 16 amino acids. Germline V gene sequence: CDR1 SGHAT, CDR2 FQDESV (reference sequence). Losses at the gene ends were 6 bases for V and 1 base for J; bases not matched to a gene: 7. The CDR3, as DNA: TGTGCCAGCAGGGGGACAGGGCACAGATCCTACAATGAGCAGTTCTTC. It is translated as CASRGTGHRSYNEQFF.

The CDR3 DNA sequence: TGTGCCAGCTCACCAATTGCAGGGGGCGAGGAGACCCAGTACTTC. Encoded protein: CASSPIAGGEETQYF. The rearrangement joins TRBV18 to TRBJ2-5; 8 positions agree with TRBD1. Germline-derived CDR1 and CDR2 are KGHSH and LQKENI. The CDR3 has 15 amino acids. J was trimmed by 5 bases and V by 2 bases; bases with no gene match: 7.

The chain couples TRBV7-2 to TRBJ2-7, with 7 positions matching TRBD1. Germline V gives CDR1 SGHTA, CDR2 FQGNSA. With 5 bases clipped from V and 2 bases from J, the junction kept 6 bases outside the gene matches. The CDR3 has 14 residues. The CDR3 bases are TGTGCCAGCAGCCCCTCGACAGGGCCCTACGAGCAGTACTTC. Its translation: CASSPSTGPYEQYF.

The J gene is TRBJ2-1, the V gene TRBV9; 7 bases are a match to TRBD1. With 0 bases clipped from V and 2 bases from J, the junction kept 2 bases outside the gene matches. This CDR3 is built from 15 residues. CDR1 is SGDLS, CDR2 YYNGEE, per germline. The CDR3 loop is CASSVVTGPYNEQFF. Written as DNA, the CDR3 is TGTGCCAGCAGCGTAGTGACAGGGCCCTACAATGAGCAGTTCTTC.

This chain connects TRBV9 to TRBJ2-1; perhaps TRBD1 as D (6 bases). Germline V gives CDR1 SGDLS, CDR2 YYNGEE. Deletions cut 4 bases from V and 8 bases from J, with 16 bases between. The CDR3 length is 14 residues. The CDR3 DNA is TGTGCCAGCAGCTTCCGTCCAGGGGTACATGAGCAGTTCTTC. It translates to CASSFRPGVHEQFF.

The chain carries TRBV6-1 and TRBJ1-6, with TRBD1 as a possible D gene (5 bases). The CDR3 consists of 14 residues. Germline CDR1 reads MNHNS; CDR2 reads SASEGT. The V and J ends lost 3 bases and 7 bases respectively, with 10 bases between them. As DNA, the CDR3 is TGTGCCAGCAGTGAGGGGCCTGGGAATTCACCCCTCCACTTT. Amino acid sequence: CASSEGPGNSPLHF.

This clone was seen once. This chain connects TRBV5-8 to TRBJ2-2; D is unresolved. The CDR3 loop spans 14 amino acids. V dropped 1 base and J dropped 1 base, with 5 bases sitting between them. CDR1 is SGHTS and CDR2 is YDEGEE in the germline V gene. CDR3 nucleotides: TGTGCCAGCAGCTTGTGGGAGAACACCGGGGAGCTGTTTTTT. It specifies CASSLWENTGELFF.

This clone was observed a few times. This sequence joins TRBV11-2 and TRBJ2-7; D is perhaps TRBD1 (6 bases). The CDR3 covers 15 residues. Germline assignment: CDR1 SGHAT and CDR2 FQNNGV. Trimming removed 1 base from V and 4 bases from J, with 14 bases in between. Here the CDR3 DNA reads TGTGCCAGCAGCTTAGGTCAGGGGATCAGATACGAGCAGTACTTC. Its protein product is CASSLGQGIRYEQYF.

The V and J genes are TRBV5-1 and TRBJ1-2; D is possibly TRBD1 (6 bases). Trimming stripped 2 bases from V and 8 bases from J, with 19 bases between. CDR3 size: 15 residues. Germline values: CDR1 SGHRS, CDR2 YFSETQ. The CDR3 spells CASSFGGADFWGYTF. DNA of the CDR3: TGCGCCAGCAGCTTTGGGGGCGCGGATTTCTGGGGCTACACCTTC.

This chain links TRBV6-1 with TRBJ1-3, with D hard to call. Germline V CDR1 and CDR2: MNHNS, SASEGT. CDR3 length: 13 residues. V was clipped by 1 base and J by 4 bases, with 5 bases between them. This CDR3 reads CASSEVRGNTIYF. CDR3 in DNA: TGTGCCAGCAGTGAAGTCCGGGGAAACACCATATATTTT.

V and J are TRBV3-1 (or the pseudogene TRBV3-2) and TRBJ1-4; D gene uncertain. This CDR3 region has 15 residues. With 1 base removed from V and 2 bases from J, the gap between germline ends came to 8 bases. Germline lookup yields CDR1 LGHDT and CDR2 YNNKEL (reference sequence). In nucleotides, the CDR3 is TGTGCCAGCAGCCAAGGAGGCGCGACTAATGAAAAACTGTTTTTT. Residues: CASSQGGATNEKLFF.

The V and J genes are TRBV6-5 and TRBJ1-1; possibly TRBD1 for D (6 bases). V lost 0 bases, J lost 5 bases, and 13 bases lay in between. The germline V gene encodes CDR1 MNHEY and CDR2 SVGAGI. The CDR3 extends over 15 amino acids. The CDR3 protein is CASSYSLGAGTEAFF. CDR3 sequence (DNA): TGTGCCAGCAGTTACTCGCTGGGGGCCGGGACTGAAGCTTTCTTT.

The gene calls are TRBV11-1 and TRBJ2-7; the match to TRBD2 covers 7 bases. The CDR3 runs 15 residues. Germline V gene sequence: CDR1 SGHAT, CDR2 FQDESV (reference sequence). With V trimmed by 5 bases and J by 4 bases, 11 bases remained unmatched. The CDR3 sequence: CASSHQLGGEYEQYF. CDR3 DNA sequence: TGTGCCAGCAGCCACCAACTTGGGGGGGAGTACGAGCAGTACTTC.

This clone has a single count. V is TRBV28 and J is TRBJ2-3, with 13 bases identical to TRBD2. Trimming removed 2 bases from V and 3 bases from J; junction bases left unmatched: 5. The germline V gene has CDR1 MDHEN and CDR2 SYDVKM. The CDR3 runs 17 residues. The DNA for the CDR3 is TGTGCCAGCAGTTTAGGGACTAGCGGGATATGGACAGATACGCAGTATTTT. This gives the protein CASSLGTSGIWTDTQYF. The full variable domain, in which reference TRBV28 and TRBJ2-3 provide the parts outside the CDR3, is DVKVTQSSRYLVKRTGEKVFLECVQDMDHENMFWYRQDPGLGLRLIYFSYDVKMKEKGDIPEGYSVSREKKERFSLILESASTNQTSMYLCASSLGTSGIWTDTQYFGPGTRLTVL.

V usage is TRBV6-2 or TRBV6-3 and J usage is TRBJ2-3, with D possibly being TRBD1 (8 bases). Trimming removed 5 bases at V and 4 bases at J, with 16 bases between. There are 15 residues in the CDR3. Germline values: CDR1 MNHEY, CDR2 SVGEGT. CDR3 in amino acids: CASSPTGGGADTQYF. CDR3 in DNA: TGTGCCAGCAGTCCCACAGGGGGGGGAGCAGATACGCAGTATTTT.

This clone was seen once. CDR3 residues: CATSRALAGGTNEQFF. Here the CDR3 DNA reads TGTGCCACTTCTCGGGCACTAGCGGGAGGGACGAATGAGCAGTTCTTC. The chain carries TRBV15 and TRBJ2-1, with 13 bases fitting TRBD2. CDR3 length: 16 residues. The germline gives CDR1 LNHNV, CDR2 YYDKDF (reference sequence). Trimming removed 9 bases from V and 7 bases from J; junction bases left unmatched: 12.

The V gene is TRBV11-2, the J gene TRBJ2-1; D unresolved. CDR1 is SGHAT and CDR2 is FQNNGV in the germline V gene. The CDR3 loop spans 16 amino acids. V lost 4 bases to trimming and J lost 0 bases, with 13 bases between them. This chain's CDR3 is CASSSRSSSSYNEQFF. CDR3 DNA: TGTGCCAGCAGCTCCCGCTCTTCCAGCTCCTACAATGAGCAGTTCTTC.

The chain joins TRBV7-9 to TRBJ2-7; D is undetermined. Germline CDR1 is SEHNR and CDR2 is FQNEAQ (reference sequence). Trimming cost V 2 bases and J 4 bases, with 12 bases left between them. This CDR3 comprises 14 residues. Here the CDR3 reads CASSLPVTPYEQYF. The CDR3 nucleotides are TGTGCCAGCAGCTTACCAGTCACCCCTTACGAGCAGTACTTC.

V gene TRBV5-1 combines with J gene TRBJ1-1; D unresolved. The CDR3 runs to 15 residues. CDR1 and CDR2 (germline): SGHRS, YFSETQ. The V end lost 3 bases, the J end lost 5 bases, and 17 bases lay between the germline ends. The CDR3 DNA sequence: TGCGCCAGCAGCTCGGGTCACTCCTGGGCAACTGAAGCTTTCTTT. This sequence encodes CASSSGHSWATEAFF.

CDR3 amino acids: CASSLGLAGRETQYF. DNA for the CDR3: TGTGCCAGCAGCTTGGGACTAGCGGGGCGCGAGACCCAGTACTTC. The chain combines TRBV7-2 with TRBJ2-5; 13 nucleotides match TRBD2. The length of the CDR3 is 15 residues. Germline CDR1 SGHTA, CDR2 FQGNSA. The J segment lost 5 bases and the V segment lost 3 bases, leaving 3 bases of the junction unmatched.

The genes are TRBV29-1 and TRBJ1-1; D gene unclear. Germline V gene data show CDR1 as SQVTM and CDR2 as ANQGSEA. The V gene lost 4 bases and the J gene lost 8 bases, with 8 bases spanning the gap. The CDR3 is 10 amino acids. This CDR3 is CSVADAEAFF. As DNA, the CDR3 is TGCAGCGTTGCCGACGCCGAAGCTTTCTTT.